This TCR beta chain derives from a study of shared clonotypes between healthy human individuals. For the study at large: Ranging from 18 to 49 in age, donors were two women and a few men.

Trimming stripped 6 bases from V and 4 bases from J, with 16 bases between. The CDR3 runs 14 residues. Germline loops: CDR1 SNHLY, CDR2 FYNNEI. As for this clone: The antigen remains unidentified.

Study-wide points: Limitation of the genetic and exposure-history diversity represented came from the few donors. Clonotype sharing levels among donors were expected to vary with sequencing depth.

The protocol was immunoSEQ multiplex PCR, while the TCRdb copy is restricted to in-frame clones and leaves out a portion. The sample carries some 690,000 clones, 90% recorded once. Sequenced sample: memory CD8+ T cells from PBMCs. Subset noted: CD45RO+ cells pooled with CCR7-negative TemRA cells. This clonotype was obtained from a man aged 18 to 35 in good health. Some clones in this sample may be carry-over from other donors' samples. The chain recombines TRBV2 with TRBJ2-7; possibly TRBD2 for D (5 bases). The CDR3, as DNA: TGTGCCAGCAGCCTCCTAGCATCCCTTTACGAGCAGTACTTC. Its protein is CASSLLASLYEQYF.